One and the same sample provided the 17 T cell receptor beta chains below, sequenced in a study of T cell repertoires in cytomegalovirus infection. TCRdb re-called the reads with MiXCR, one entry per CDR3 protein. The sample carries under 200,000 distinct CDR3 sequences, about 22% recorded once. The antigens for these receptors are not known. The input for sequencing was CD8+ T cells from cultured PBMCs, taken from culture after CMV antigen stimulation. The receptors were sampled from a human donor in good health (CMV status not recorded). Some clones in this sample may be carry-over from other donors' samples.

The chain couples TRBV20-1 to TRBJ2-5, with D unclear. Trimming left V 0 bases short and J 3 bases short, with 17 bases between. The CDR3 length is 16 residues. CDR1 is DFQATT and CDR2 is SNEGSKA in the germline V gene (reference sequence). CDR3 DNA sequence: TGCAGTGCTAGAGATTCCCCCAGGACGGCGGAAGAGACCCAGTACTTC. It specifies CSARDSPRTAEETQYF.

The table lists this clonotype with a few counts. The chain combines TRBV12-3 or TRBV12-4 with TRBJ1-2, with 7 bases that match TRBD1. This CDR3 has 15 amino acids. Germline trimming cut 3 bases from V and 0 bases from J; bases unmatched to any gene: 4. In nucleotides, the CDR3 is TGTGCCAGCAGTTTTGGACAGGACGCTAACTATGGCTACACCTTC. Its protein is CASSFGQDANYGYTF.

V is TRBV11-3 and J is TRBJ2-7; D perhaps matches TRBD2 (6 bases). The CDR3 runs to 15 residues. Germline CDR1 is SGHNT and CDR2 is YENEEA. With 5 bases removed from V and 1 base from J, the gap between germline ends came to 15 bases. The CDR3 bases are TGTGCCAGCAGCCCGTCGGCGGGGTTATCCTACGAGCAGTACTTC. Its translation: CASSPSAGLSYEQYF.

This clonotype has just one count. The chain joins TRBV4-3 to TRBJ2-7, with D possibly matching TRBD2 (6 bases). The CDR3 totals 16 residues. Germline V lookup: CDR1 LGHNA, CDR2 YSLEER. The germline V and J ends were trimmed by 0 bases and 0 bases, with 12 bases remaining between them. This chain's CDR3 is CASSQDNGGNSYEQYF. CDR3 in DNA: TGCGCCAGCAGCCAAGATAACGGGGGTAACTCCTACGAGCAGTACTTC.

The genes are TRBV7-9 and TRBJ2-1; D might be TRBD1 (6 bases). Trimming cost V 5 bases and J 9 bases, with 11 bases left between them. The CDR3 consists of 12 residues. CDR1 and CDR2 (germline): SEHNR, FQNEAQ (reference sequence). DNA of the CDR3: TGTGCCAGCAGCGACCCCAGGGGTGAGCAGTTCTTC. Its translation is CASSDPRGEQFF.

The V gene is TRBV12-3 or TRBV12-4, the J gene TRBJ2-2, with TRBD1 matching over 9 bases. V lost 6 bases to trimming and J lost 2 bases; unmatched junction nucleotides: 10. The CDR3 runs to 17 residues. This CDR3 reads CASRSLRDRENTGELFF. Written as DNA, the CDR3 is TGTGCCAGCAGATCCCTCCGGGACAGGGAAAACACCGGGGAGCTGTTTTTT.

This clonotype was counted a few times. The rearrangement links TRBV7-9 to TRBJ1-1; D might be TRBD1 (6 bases). CDR1 and CDR2 (germline): SEHNR, FQNEAQ (reference sequence). CDR3 size: 12 residues. Trimming took off 5 bases at V and 8 bases at J, with 12 bases between the two ends. CDR3 sequence: CASSARDIEAFF. CDR3 coding DNA: TGTGCCAGCAGCGCCCGGGACATAGAAGCTTTCTTT.

This chain connects TRBV7-2 to TRBJ2-7; a possible D gene is TRBD2 (5 bases). Between the trimmed V and J ends, which lost 1 base and 2 bases, there was a span of 15 bases. Germline V gene data show CDR1 as SGHTA and CDR2 as FQGNSA. The CDR3 covers 16 residues. The CDR3, as DNA: TGTGCCAGCAGCTTAGGACCCCCCGGGAAAACCTACGAGCAGTACTTC. It encodes CASSLGPPGKTYEQYF.

The CDR3 loop is CASSRLGDEQFF. CDR3 DNA: TGTGCCAGCAGCCGACTAGGGGATGAGCAGTTCTTC. The J gene is TRBJ2-1, the V gene TRBV12-3 or TRBV12-4; D perhaps matches TRBD2 (6 bases). This CDR3 region has 12 residues. With 6 bases removed from V and 8 bases from J, the gap between germline ends came to 11 bases.

The chain uses TRBV28 and TRBJ2-7, with 9 bases aligning to TRBD1. Trimming took 1 base from V and 2 from J; bases not matched to a gene: 3. CDR3 length: 15 amino acids. CDR1 and CDR2 (germline): MDHEN, SYDVKM. CDR3 coding DNA: TGTGCCAGCAGTTTATCTTGGACAGGGGCCTACGAGCAGTACTTC. It codes for CASSLSWTGAYEQYF.

This clonotype has a handful of counts. This sequence joins TRBV7-9 and TRBJ2-5; the D gene is possibly TRBD1 (5 bases). This CDR3 contains 16 residues. Germline CDR1 is SEHNR and CDR2 is FQNEAQ (reference sequence). V was pared by 5 bases and J by 3 bases, with 19 bases between. The CDR3 here is CASSPIFRVGKETQYF. The CDR3 coding sequence is TGTGCCAGCAGCCCAATCTTCAGGGTTGGAAAAGAGACCCAGTACTTC. Together with reference TRBV7-9 and TRBJ2-5, the CDR3 gives the full variable domain: DTGVSQNPRHKITKRGQNVTFRCDPISEHNRLYWYRQTLGQGPEFLTYFQNEAQLEKSRLLSDRFSAERPKGSFSTLEIQRTEQGDSAMYLCASSPIFRVGKETQYFGPGTRLLVL.

This clonotype was detected a few times. The CDR3 sequence: CASSGHRRGYTF. In DNA, the CDR3 is TGTGCCAGCAGTGGACACCGAAGAGGCTACACCTTC. This sequence joins TRBV25-1 and TRBJ1-2; D is undetermined. This CDR3 region has 12 residues. Trimming removed 4 bases at V and 8 bases at J, with 11 bases between. The germline V gene encodes CDR1 MGHDK and CDR2 SYGVNS.

The chain carries TRBV2 and TRBJ2-7; TRBD2 aligns across 7 bases. Germline assignment: CDR1 SNHLY and CDR2 FYNNEI. Unmatched junction bases numbered 2, after V lost 8 bases and J lost 7 bases. The CDR3 length is 10 residues. CDR3 in amino acids: CASGGGEQYF. CDR3 DNA: TGTGCCAGCGGGGGGGGGGAGCAGTACTTC. Combining the CDR3 with reference TRBV2 and TRBJ2-7 gives the whole variable domain EPEVTQTPSHQVTQMGQEVILRCVPISNHLYFYWYRQILGQKVEFLVSFYNNEISEKSEIFDDQFSVERPDGSNFTLKIRSTKLEDSAMYFCASGGGEQYFGPGTRLTVT.

The genes are TRBV19 and TRBJ1-1, with D unresolved. Germline V gene sequence: CDR1 LNHDA, CDR2 SQIVND (reference sequence). V was cut by 6 bases and J by 4 bases, with 12 bases left in between. This CDR3 is built from 13 residues. The CDR3: CASSRGPATEAFF. The CDR3 bases are TGTGCCAGTAGCAGAGGGCCGGCCACTGAAGCTTTCTTT.

This clonotype was counted between two and nine times. The chain uses TRBV6-2 or TRBV6-3 and TRBJ1-1; D remains unclear. Germline assignment: CDR1 MNHEY and CDR2 SVGEGT. Trimming left V 3 bases short and J 5 bases short, with 4 bases between. CDR3 length: 11 amino acids. CDR3 sequence: CASSYVTEAFF. The CDR3 coding sequence is TGTGCCAGCAGTTATGTGACTGAAGCTTTCTTT.

V usage is TRBV5-5 and J usage is TRBJ1-1, with D hard to call. Germline V gives CDR1 SGHKS, CDR2 YYEKEE (reference sequence). Trimming removed 6 bases at V and 0 bases at J, with 9 bases between. The CDR3 spans 13 residues. CDR3 region: CASTPGLNTEAFF. CDR3 in DNA: TGTGCCAGCACCCCGGGGTTGAACACTGAAGCTTTCTTT.

The chain uses TRBV6-5 and TRBJ2-2; 14 bases are shared with TRBD2. Trimming took 4 bases from V and 8 from J; bases not matched to a gene: 3. The CDR3 consists of 15 residues. Germline-derived CDR1 and CDR2 are MNHEY and SVGAGI. The CDR3 DNA reads TGTGCCAGCAGTTTTTGGACTAGCGGGGGGGGGGAGCTGTTTTTT. Amino acid sequence: CASSFWTSGGGELFF.